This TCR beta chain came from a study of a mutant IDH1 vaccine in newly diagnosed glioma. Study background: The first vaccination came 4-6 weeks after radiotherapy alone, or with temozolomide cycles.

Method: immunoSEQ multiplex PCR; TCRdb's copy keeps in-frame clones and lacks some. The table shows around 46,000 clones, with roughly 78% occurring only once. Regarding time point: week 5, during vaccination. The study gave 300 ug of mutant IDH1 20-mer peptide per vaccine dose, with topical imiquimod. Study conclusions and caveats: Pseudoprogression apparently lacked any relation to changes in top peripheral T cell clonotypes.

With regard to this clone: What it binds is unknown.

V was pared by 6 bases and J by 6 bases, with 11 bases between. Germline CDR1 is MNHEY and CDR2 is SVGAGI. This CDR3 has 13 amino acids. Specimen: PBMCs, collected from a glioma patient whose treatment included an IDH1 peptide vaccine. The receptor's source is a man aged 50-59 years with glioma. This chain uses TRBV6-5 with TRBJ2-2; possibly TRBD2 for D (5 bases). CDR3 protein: CASSSGWAGELFF. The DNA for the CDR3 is TGTGCCAGCAGCAGCGGCTGGGCCGGGGAGCTGTTTTTT.